The clone carrying this T cell receptor (beta chain) turned up a few times. Its specificity is not known. V lost 5 bases to trimming and J lost 9 bases, with 12 bases between them. The CDR3 is 12 residues long. Germline V gives CDR1 SGHTA, CDR2 FQGNSA. The sample belongs to a study of blood T cells in healthy people across ages. Overall study: Per two T cells, template switching captured roughly one barcoded beta molecule. Broader study findings: Diversity figures derived from one million T cells were judged to underestimate the true value. Nothing was known about donor CMV status, and this possibly confounded expanded clonotype changes.

Using a J-beta primer mix together with a sample-barcoded 5' primer, a second PCR was run for roughly 7 to 11 cycles. Each TCR beta cDNA got a 12-nucleotide random molecular identifier. MiXCR, applied by TCRdb to the 5' RACE reads, yields one record per CDR3 protein. The table shows some 860,000 distinct CDR3 sequences, with more than 50% occurring only once. The gene calls are TRBV7-2 and TRBJ2-3, with D possibly being TRBD1 (5 bases). The TCR comes from a man in his forties in good health. The sequenced sample was blood. The CDR3 region has the DNA TGTGCCAGCAGCCCTCACTCAGGGACGCAGTATTTT. This translates into CASSPHSGTQYF.